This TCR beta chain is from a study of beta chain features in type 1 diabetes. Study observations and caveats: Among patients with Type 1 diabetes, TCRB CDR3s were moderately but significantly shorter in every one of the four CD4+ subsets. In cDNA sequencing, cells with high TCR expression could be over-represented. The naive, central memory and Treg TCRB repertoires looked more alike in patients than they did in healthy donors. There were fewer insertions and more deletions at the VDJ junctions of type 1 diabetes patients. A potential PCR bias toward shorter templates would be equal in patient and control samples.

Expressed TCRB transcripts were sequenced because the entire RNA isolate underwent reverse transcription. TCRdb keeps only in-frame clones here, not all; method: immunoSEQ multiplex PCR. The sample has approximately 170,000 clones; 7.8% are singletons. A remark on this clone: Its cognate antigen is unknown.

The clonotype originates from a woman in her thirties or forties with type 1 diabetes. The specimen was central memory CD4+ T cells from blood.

DNA of the CDR3: TGCGCCAGCAGCCTTCTCAGGCGGGAGTGGAGCACAGATACGCAGTATTTT. Residues: CASSLLRREWSTDTQYF. The chain employs TRBV4-1 and TRBJ2-3, with 7 bases fitting TRBD2. The CDR3 runs to 17 residues. The germline V gene encodes CDR1 MGHRA and CDR2 YSYEKL. V lost 4 bases, J lost 0 bases, and 10 bases stayed unmatched.